One T cell receptor (beta chain) is described in this entry. This record comes from a study of T cell responses to AZD1222 COVID-19 vaccine. The germline V gene encodes CDR1 MNHEY and CDR2 SMNVEV (reference sequence). This CDR3 has 11 residues. Trimming took 8 bases from V and 11 from J; bases not matched to a gene: 1. Clones were read by immunoSEQ multiplex PCR, and TCRdb kept only the in-frame ones, dropping some. The profile covers 85,000 to 100,000 clones, with 70% to 85% appearing a single time and around 21% taken by the ten largest. The origin of this receptor is an adult in good health. The J gene is TRBJ2-1, the V gene TRBV27; the match to TRBD2 covers 12 bases. The source was peripheral blood, collected on day 0 of AZD1222 vaccination. The CDR3 is CASRTSGKQFF. CDR3 bases: TGTGCCAGCCGGACTAGCGGGAAGCAGTTCTTC.